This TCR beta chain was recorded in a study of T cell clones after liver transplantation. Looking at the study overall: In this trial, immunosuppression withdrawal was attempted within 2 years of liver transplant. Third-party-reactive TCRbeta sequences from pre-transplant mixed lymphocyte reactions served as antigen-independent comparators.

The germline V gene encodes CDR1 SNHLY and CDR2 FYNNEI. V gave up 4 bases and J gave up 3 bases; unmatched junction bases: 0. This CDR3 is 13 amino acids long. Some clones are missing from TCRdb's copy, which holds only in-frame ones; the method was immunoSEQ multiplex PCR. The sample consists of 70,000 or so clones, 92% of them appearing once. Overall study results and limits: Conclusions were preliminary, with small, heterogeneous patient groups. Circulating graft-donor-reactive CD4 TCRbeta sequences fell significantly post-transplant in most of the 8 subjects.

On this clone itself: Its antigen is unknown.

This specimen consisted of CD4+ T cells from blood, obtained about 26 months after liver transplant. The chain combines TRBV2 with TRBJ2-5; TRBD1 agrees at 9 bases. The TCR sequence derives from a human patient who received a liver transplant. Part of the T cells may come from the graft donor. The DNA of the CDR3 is TGTGCCAGCAGTGGACAGGGGGAAGAGACCCAGTACTTC. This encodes CASSGQGEETQYF.